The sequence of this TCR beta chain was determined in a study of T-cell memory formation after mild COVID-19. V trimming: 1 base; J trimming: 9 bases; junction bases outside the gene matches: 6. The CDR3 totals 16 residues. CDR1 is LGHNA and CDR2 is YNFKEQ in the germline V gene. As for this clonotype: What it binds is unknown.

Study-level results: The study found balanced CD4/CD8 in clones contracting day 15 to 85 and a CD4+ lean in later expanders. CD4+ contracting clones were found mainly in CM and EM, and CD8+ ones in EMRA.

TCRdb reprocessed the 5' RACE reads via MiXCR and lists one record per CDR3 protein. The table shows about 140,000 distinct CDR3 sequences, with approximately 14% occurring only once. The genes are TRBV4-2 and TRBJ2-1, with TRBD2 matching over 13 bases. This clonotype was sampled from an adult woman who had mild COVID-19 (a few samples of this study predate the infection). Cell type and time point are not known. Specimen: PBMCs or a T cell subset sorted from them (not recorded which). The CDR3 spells CASSQGPTSGRAEQFF. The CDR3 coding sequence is TGTGCCAGCAGCCAAGGCCCCACTAGCGGGAGGGCTGAGCAGTTCTTC.